This entry lists 6 T cell receptor beta chains sequenced from one sample in a study of T-cell reconstitution after alpha-beta-depleted transplantation in children. During its preparation, the TCRbeta library received unique molecular identifiers. One entry per CDR3 protein, called by TCRdb with MiXCR from the PCR reads. The data hold about 230,000 distinct CDR3 sequences, with about 11% observed a single time. The specimen was PBMCs, collected before TCRalphabeta/CD19-depleted stem cell transplant. Receptors were obtained from a child less than two years old with acute myeloid leukemia, due to receive a stem cell transplant.

In its sample, this clonotype was seen a few times. This sequence joins TRBV6-1 and TRBJ2-1; D perhaps matches TRBD2 (6 bases). The ends were cut back, 2 bases at V and 7 bases at J, with 15 bases in the middle. This CDR3 has 15 residues. Looked up from germline, CDR1 is MNHNS and CDR2 is SASEGT. The CDR3 nucleotides are TGTGCCAGCAGTGAACGAGGGGCGGGGATAAATGAGCAGTTCTTC. This translates into CASSERGAGINEQFF.

This clonotype was detected ten times or more. The chain couples TRBV5-1 to TRBJ2-1, with D maybe TRBD2 (6 bases). V was trimmed by 2 bases and J by 8 bases, leaving 8 bases between them. This CDR3 contains 12 residues. CDR1 is SGHRS, CDR2 YFSETQ, per germline. DNA for the CDR3: TGCGCCAGCAGCTTAGGAGGGCATGAGCAGTTCTTC. It yields the protein CASSLGGHEQFF. The entire variable domain, with the rest obtained from reference TRBV5-1 and TRBJ2-1, is as follows: KAGVTQTPRYLIKTRGQQVTLSCSPISGHRSVSWYQQTPGQGLQFLFEYFSETQRNKGNFPGRFSGRQFSNSRSEMNVSTLELGDSALYLCASSLGGHEQFFGPGTRLTVL.

This clonotype was detected ten times or more. This rearrangement joins TRBV29-1 to TRBJ2-1; D not resolved. This CDR3 comprises 12 residues. Trimming removed 1 base at V and 10 bases at J, with 11 bases between. Germline CDR1 reads SQVTM; CDR2 reads ANQGSEA. In DNA, the CDR3 is TGCAGCGTTGAAGGGGCCCTCGGGGAGCAGTTCTTC. Translating gives CSVEGALGEQFF.

This clonotype was observed a single time. With a much larger clone just one base away, this may be a read error. The chain joins TRBV7-8 to TRBJ2-2; D possibly uses TRBD1 or TRBD2 (5 bases each). The CDR3 covers 16 residues. The V gene's germline CDR1 is SGHVS and CDR2 FQNEAQ. The CDR3 loop reads CVSSLALRGHTGELFF. DNA for the CDR3: TGTGTCAGCAGCTTAGCGCTCCGGGGCCACACCGGGGAGCTGTTTTTT.

This clonotype has ten or more counts. The chain combines TRBV28 with TRBJ2-1; D may be TRBD2 (5 bases). V was shortened by 8 bases and J by 0 bases, with 11 bases between the two germline ends. The CDR3 loop spans 14 amino acids. Per germline, CDR1 MDHEN and CDR2 SYDVKM. This CDR3 reads CASGFRGSYNEQFF. As DNA, the CDR3 is TGTGCCAGCGGCTTCCGGGGCTCCTACAATGAGCAGTTCTTC. The variable domain in full, with the rest retrieved from reference TRBV28 and TRBJ2-1, is DVKVTQSSRYLVKRTGEKVFLECVQDMDHENMFWYRQDPGLGLRLIYFSYDVKMKEKGDIPEGYSVSREKKERFSLILESASTNQTSMYLCASGFRGSYNEQFFGPGTRLTVL.

This clonotype was observed many times. The V gene is TRBV24-1, the J gene TRBJ2-6, with D unclear. V was clipped by 11 bases and J by 0 bases, with 7 bases between them. There are 13 residues in the CDR3. CDR1 is KGHDR, CDR2 SFDVKD, per germline. DNA for the CDR3: TGTGCCATCCAGAACTCTGGGGCCAACGTCCTGACTTTC. Translating gives CAIQNSGANVLTF.